This TCR beta chain came from a study of blood T cells in healthy people across ages. The V gene end was trimmed by 0 bases and the J gene end by 2 bases; junction bases not matched to a gene: 8. The CDR3 loop spans 17 amino acids. Looked up from germline, CDR1 is SNHLY and CDR2 is FYNNEI. The second PCR ran about 6 to 11 cycles with a sample-barcoded 5' primer and J-beta primers. TCRdb reprocessed the 5' RACE reads with MiXCR, giving one entry per CDR3 protein. Altogether about 1,500,000 distinct CDR3 sequences are present, about 40% being singletons, with the ten largest covering roughly 8.2%. The sequence was obtained from a woman between 18 and 30 years old in good health. The sample taken for sequencing was blood. The V and J genes are TRBV2 and TRBJ2-3, with 7 bases identical to TRBD1. CDR3 nucleotide sequence: TGTGCCAGCAGTGAAGCGGCACGACAGGGAATCACAGATACGCAGTATTTT. Translated, it gives CASSEAARQGITDTQYF.